What follows describes a single T cell receptor beta chain. The data derive from a study of blood T cell repertoires in COVID-19. As processed by the authors: Estimation of nucleated cell counts relied on the amplification of reference gene primers. TCRdb keeps only in-frame clones here, not all; method: immunoSEQ multiplex PCR. That table supplies the V and J calls and clone size; D and trimming were determined from the DNA. The repertoire has a few hundred thousand clones, 80% to 90% of them found once; the top ten carry approximately 6%. CDR3 length: 19 amino acids. The J segment lost 7 bases and the V segment lost 4 bases, leaving 21 bases of the junction unmatched. Looked up from germline, CDR1 is SGHNT and CDR2 is YYREEE (reference sequence).

V usage is TRBV5-4 and J usage is TRBJ2-2; 8 bases align to TRBD2. This TCR was recovered from a woman aged 50 to 60 with COVID-19, enrolled during active disease. The sequencing sample was made of peripheral blood. The CDR3 nucleotides read TGTGCCAGCAGCCTACGGATGCTAGCGGGCATTTTGGTTAACGGGGAGCTGTTTTTT. It is translated as CASSLRMLAGILVNGELFF.